The 2 T cell receptor beta chains reported below all come from one sample, sequenced in a study of OX40 agonist ivuxolimab in advanced cancers. The assay was immunoSEQ multiplex PCR, and TCRdb's table has in-frame clones only and misses some. The data show around 69,000 clones, 75% to 85% seen once. The starting material was CD4+ or CD8+ T cells sorted from blood, obtained in a trial of the OX40 agonist ivuxolimab. These receptor sequences come from an adult with an advanced solid tumor such as melanoma, head and neck, liver or kidney cancer.

The V and J genes are TRBV7-3 and TRBJ2-7; a possible D gene is TRBD1 (5 bases). V lost 6 bases, J lost 2 bases, and 17 bases lay in between. Germline CDR1 and CDR2: SGHTA and FQGTGA. This CDR3 has 15 amino acids. In DNA form, the CDR3 reads TGTGCCAGCAGACATGACAGTCCCGTCGCCTACGAGCAGTACTTC. Residues: CASRHDSPVAYEQYF.

The chain employs TRBV6-4 and TRBJ1-2; 8 bases fit TRBD1. Germline values: CDR1 MRHNA, CDR2 SNTAGT. CDR3 length equals 13 residues. The junction had 11 bases not matched to a gene; V was cut back by 8 bases and J by 9 bases. The CDR3, as DNA: TGTGCCAGCCGACCGACAGGGGCCCCCCGCTACACCTTC. Amino acid sequence: CASRPTGAPRYTF.